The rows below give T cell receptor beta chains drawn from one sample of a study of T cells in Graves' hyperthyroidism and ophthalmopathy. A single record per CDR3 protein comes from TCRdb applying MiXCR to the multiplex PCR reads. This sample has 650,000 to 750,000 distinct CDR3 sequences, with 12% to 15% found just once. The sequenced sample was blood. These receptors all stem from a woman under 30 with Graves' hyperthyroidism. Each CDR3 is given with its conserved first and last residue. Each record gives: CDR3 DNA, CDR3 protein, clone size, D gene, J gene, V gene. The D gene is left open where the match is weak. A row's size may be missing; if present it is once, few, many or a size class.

CDR3 DNA: TGCGCCAGCAGCTTGGGGTGGGCCAAGAACACTGAAGCTTTCTTT
CDR3 protein: CASSLGWAKNTEAFF
clone size: many
D gene: NA
J gene: TRBJ1-1
V gene: TRBV5-1

CDR3 DNA: TGCAGCGTTACTGCTAGCGACCAAGAGACCCAGTACTTC
CDR3 protein: CSVTASDQETQYF
clone size: NA
D gene: NA
J gene: TRBJ2-5
V gene: TRBV29-1

CDR3 DNA: TGTGCCAGCAGCCCAGCAGCGGGCAATGAGCAGTTCTTC
CDR3 protein: CASSPAAGNEQFF
clone size: NA
D gene: NA
J gene: TRBJ2-1
V gene: TRBV6-1

CDR3 DNA: TGTGCCACCAGCAGAGAAGGGTCTGGAAACACCATATATTTT
CDR3 protein: CATSREGSGNTIYF
clone size: NA
D gene: NA
J gene: TRBJ1-3
V gene: TRBV15

CDR3 DNA: TGTGCCAGCAGTTTACCGGGGCCTCTCCCCAGCTACGAGCAGTACTTC
CDR3 protein: CASSLPGPLPSYEQYF
clone size: few
D gene: NA
J gene: TRBJ2-7
V gene: TRBV6-2/TRBV6-3

CDR3 DNA: TGTGCCAGCAGGTACAGGGGGTTGAACACTGAAGCTTTCTTT
CDR3 protein: CASRYRGLNTEAFF
clone size: many
D gene: TRBD1
J gene: TRBJ1-1
V gene: TRBV2

CDR3 DNA: TGTGCCAGCAGGCTGAGTGGTTCACCCCTCCACTTT
CDR3 protein: CASRLSGSPLHF
clone size: many
D gene: NA
J gene: TRBJ1-6
V gene: TRBV12-3/TRBV12-4

CDR3 DNA: TGTGCCAGCAGCTCTGGACTAGCGGTGTTCTACGAGCAGTACTTC
CDR3 protein: CASSSGLAVFYEQYF
clone size: many
D gene: TRBD2
J gene: TRBJ2-7
V gene: TRBV11-2

CDR3 DNA: TGTGCCAGCAGGGACTCCCTCAATGAGCAGTTCTTC
CDR3 protein: CASRDSLNEQFF
clone size: many
D gene: NA
J gene: TRBJ2-1
V gene: TRBV6-2/TRBV6-3

CDR3 DNA: TGTGCCAGCAGCTTAGAAGGGGGCGCGACCTACGAGCAGTACTTC
CDR3 protein: CASSLEGGATYEQYF
clone size: many
D gene: TRBD1
J gene: TRBJ2-7
V gene: TRBV7-8

CDR3 DNA: TGTGCCAACAGTACACTTAGCGGGAGGGCCACAGATACGCAGTATTTT
CDR3 protein: CANSTLSGRATDTQYF
clone size: few
D gene: TRBD2
J gene: TRBJ2-3
V gene: TRBV27

CDR3 DNA: TGTGCCAGTAGCGACCTCGGGACAGGGGGCTACGAGCAGTACTTC
CDR3 protein: CASSDLGTGGYEQYF
clone size: NA
D gene: TRBD1
J gene: TRBJ2-7
V gene: TRBV19

CDR3 DNA: TGTGCCAGCAGTGAAGCTAGGACTAAGGGCACCGGGGAGCTGTTTTTT
CDR3 protein: CASSEARTKGTGELFF
clone size: few
D gene: NA
J gene: TRBJ2-2
V gene: TRBV6-2/TRBV6-3

CDR3 DNA: TGTGCCAGCAGCTTGTCCTGGGACCGGGGAAATTCACCCCTCCACTTT
CDR3 protein: CASSLSWDRGNSPLHF
clone size: NA
D gene: NA
J gene: TRBJ1-6
V gene: TRBV7-8

CDR3 DNA: TGTGCCAGCAGTGCGACTGTTCCAAGCTCCTACGAGCAGTACTTC
CDR3 protein: CASSATVPSSYEQYF
clone size: NA
D gene: NA
J gene: TRBJ2-7
V gene: TRBV25-1

CDR3 DNA: TGTGCCAGCAGTTCCCGGGCAGGCTATAATTCACCCCTCCACTTT
CDR3 protein: CASSSRAGYNSPLHF
clone size: NA
D gene: NA
J gene: TRBJ1-6
V gene: TRBV27

CDR3 DNA: TGTGCCAGCAGTGAACGAGGACAGGATAACACCGGGGAGCTGTTTTTT
CDR3 protein: CASSERGQDNTGELFF
clone size: NA
D gene: TRBD1
J gene: TRBJ2-2
V gene: TRBV25-1

CDR3 DNA: TGTGCCAGCAGGTCACGGGACCGTCCTTCTCACCATAACAATGAGCAGTTCTTC
CDR3 protein: CASRSRDRPSHHNNEQFF
clone size: few
D gene: NA
J gene: TRBJ2-1
V gene: TRBV11-2

CDR3 DNA: TGTGCCAGCAGCAATACAGGGGGAACTGAGACCCAGTACTTC
CDR3 protein: CASSNTGGTETQYF
clone size: many
D gene: TRBD1
J gene: TRBJ2-5
V gene: TRBV7-2

CDR3 DNA: TGCGCCAGCAGCCAGGGATTCAGGGAAAACGAGCAGTACTTC
CDR3 protein: CASSQGFRENEQYF
clone size: NA
D gene: NA
J gene: TRBJ2-7
V gene: TRBV4-1

CDR3 DNA: TGTGCCAGCAGTGACCCCGCAGGGGGCGGGACTGAAGCTTTCTTT
CDR3 protein: CASSDPAGGGTEAFF
clone size: NA
D gene: TRBD1
J gene: TRBJ1-1
V gene: TRBV6-2/TRBV6-3

CDR3 DNA: TGTGCCAGCAGTACTCTAGCGGGGGCCGAGCAGTACTTC
CDR3 protein: CASSTLAGAEQYF
clone size: NA
D gene: TRBD2
J gene: TRBJ2-7
V gene: TRBV11-2

CDR3 DNA: TGTGCCAGCTCTTTCGGTATCGGTGAAAAACTGTTTTTT
CDR3 protein: CASSFGIGEKLFF
clone size: many
D gene: NA
J gene: TRBJ1-4
V gene: TRBV18

CDR3 DNA: TGCAGTGCTAGAGATGGGCGGGCAAGAGATACGCAGTATTTT
CDR3 protein: CSARDGRARDTQYF
clone size: few
D gene: NA
J gene: TRBJ2-3
V gene: TRBV20-1

CDR3 DNA: TGTGCCTTGGACAGGGTAACAGATACGCAGTATTTT
CDR3 protein: CALDRVTDTQYF
clone size: many
D gene: TRBD1
J gene: TRBJ2-3
V gene: TRBV30

CDR3 DNA: TGTGCCAGTAATTCGCAGGACTCTGGAAACACCATATATTTT
CDR3 protein: CASNSQDSGNTIYF
clone size: NA
D gene: NA
J gene: TRBJ1-3
V gene: TRBV19

CDR3 DNA: TGTGCCAGCAGCACTACCGGGACAGGGCCCTACGAGCAGTACTTC
CDR3 protein: CASSTTGTGPYEQYF
clone size: many
D gene: TRBD1
J gene: TRBJ2-7
V gene: TRBV13

CDR3 DNA: TGTGCCAGCTCGGCTAGCCGAAACAATGAGCAGTTCTTC
CDR3 protein: CASSASRNNEQFF
clone size: many
D gene: NA
J gene: TRBJ2-1
V gene: TRBV18

CDR3 DNA: TGTGCCAGCAGCTTGGCCGACTCTGATACGCAGTATTTT
CDR3 protein: CASSLADSDTQYF
clone size: few
D gene: NA
J gene: TRBJ2-3
V gene: TRBV11-1

CDR3 DNA: TGCAGTGCTAGAGGAATGGGAGGGTCTGACTACGAGCAGTACTTC
CDR3 protein: CSARGMGGSDYEQYF
clone size: few
D gene: TRBD2
J gene: TRBJ2-7
V gene: TRBV20-1

CDR3 DNA: TGTGCCAGCAGTTTAGCTCCAACTAGTACCAATGAGCAGTTCTTC
CDR3 protein: CASSLAPTSTNEQFF
clone size: many
D gene: NA
J gene: TRBJ2-1
V gene: TRBV27

CDR3 DNA: TGCAGTGCAACTACAGGGTTCGGCTATGGCTACACCTTC
CDR3 protein: CSATTGFGYGYTF
clone size: many
D gene: NA
J gene: TRBJ1-2
V gene: TRBV20-1

CDR3 DNA: TGCAGTGCTAGGGGTTGGACAGGGTACAAGAATCGGCCGGGAGTAGAAAAACTGTTTTTT
CDR3 protein: CSARGWTGYKNRPGVEKLFF
clone size: NA
D gene: TRBD1
J gene: TRBJ1-4
V gene: TRBV20-1

CDR3 DNA: TGTGCCAGTAGCCGGGACAGGTACAATGAGCAGTTCTTC
CDR3 protein: CASSRDRYNEQFF
clone size: few
D gene: TRBD1
J gene: TRBJ2-1
V gene: TRBV19

CDR3 DNA: TGCAGCGTTGAAGATAAGGGACTAGCGGGGGTAAGCTCCTACAATGAGCAGTTCTTC
CDR3 protein: CSVEDKGLAGVSSYNEQFF
clone size: many
D gene: TRBD2
J gene: TRBJ2-1
V gene: TRBV29-1

CDR3 DNA: TGTGCCAGCAGTTTAAGGGGTTCCACCGGGGAGCTGTTTTTT
CDR3 protein: CASSLRGSTGELFF
clone size: many
D gene: NA
J gene: TRBJ2-2
V gene: TRBV28

CDR3 DNA: TGCAGTGCTATTTCAGCAACCTATGGCTACACCTTC
CDR3 protein: CSAISATYGYTF
clone size: few
D gene: NA
J gene: TRBJ1-2
V gene: TRBV20-1

CDR3 DNA: TGTGCCAGCAGCGGATCAGCGGGAGTGCGAGAGACCCAGTACTTC
CDR3 protein: CASSGSAGVRETQYF
clone size: few
D gene: TRBD2
J gene: TRBJ2-5
V gene: TRBV9

CDR3 DNA: TGTGCCAGTAGTATAGTCGCGAATCAGCCCCAGCATTTT
CDR3 protein: CASSIVANQPQHF
clone size: NA
D gene: NA
J gene: TRBJ1-5
V gene: TRBV19

CDR3 DNA: TGTGCCAGCAGTTACCGTAGCGGGAAAGCCTACAATGAGCAGTTCTTC
CDR3 protein: CASSYRSGKAYNEQFF
clone size: many
D gene: TRBD2
J gene: TRBJ2-1
V gene: TRBV6-2/TRBV6-3

CDR3 DNA: TGCAGTGCTATCAGAACAGGGGATAGCACAGATACGCAGTATTTT
CDR3 protein: CSAIRTGDSTDTQYF
clone size: many
D gene: TRBD1
J gene: TRBJ2-3
V gene: TRBV20-1

CDR3 DNA: TGTGCCAGCAGTTGGGGGGTCCGGGAGTTAGCCAAAAACATTCAGTACTTC
CDR3 protein: CASSWGVRELAKNIQYF
clone size: few
D gene: NA
J gene: TRBJ2-4
V gene: TRBV28

CDR3 DNA: TGTGCCAGCAGATCTCCGGGACTAATAAATGAGCAGTTCTTC
CDR3 protein: CASRSPGLINEQFF
clone size: few
D gene: TRBD2
J gene: TRBJ2-1
V gene: TRBV7-9

CDR3 DNA: TGTGCCAGCAGTTTAGCGGGGACCACGAGGGAGCAGTACTTC
CDR3 protein: CASSLAGTTREQYF
clone size: many
D gene: TRBD2
J gene: TRBJ2-7
V gene: TRBV7-8

CDR3 DNA: TGTGCCAGCAGTTATGGCGGGAGAAGCTCCTACGAGCAGTACTTC
CDR3 protein: CASSYGGRSSYEQYF
clone size: many
D gene: TRBD2
J gene: TRBJ2-7
V gene: TRBV6-5

CDR3 DNA: TGTGCCAGCAGCTTAGATTCCGGCACCGGGGAGCTGTTTTTT
CDR3 protein: CASSLDSGTGELFF
clone size: many
D gene: NA
J gene: TRBJ2-2
V gene: TRBV11-3

CDR3 DNA: TGTGCCAGCAGCTTGGACAGTACCGGGGAGCTGTTTTTT
CDR3 protein: CASSLDSTGELFF
clone size: once
D gene: NA
J gene: TRBJ2-2
V gene: TRBV9

CDR3 DNA: TGCGCCAGCAGCTTGGAAAACACGGGAGAGCAGTACTTC
CDR3 protein: CASSLENTGEQYF
clone size: few
D gene: NA
J gene: TRBJ2-7
V gene: TRBV5-1

CDR3 DNA: TGTGCCAGCAGTTTATCGAAGGGCCCAGATACGCAGTATTTT
CDR3 protein: CASSLSKGPDTQYF
clone size: NA
D gene: NA
J gene: TRBJ2-3
V gene: TRBV27

CDR3 DNA: TGTGCCAGCAGCGTAGGGAAGGACGGGATCTACAATGAGCAGTTCTTC
CDR3 protein: CASSVGKDGIYNEQFF
clone size: few
D gene: NA
J gene: TRBJ2-1
V gene: TRBV9

CDR3 DNA: TGCAGTGCTAGAACAGGGGGCACAGCTTTCTTT
CDR3 protein: CSARTGGTAFF
clone size: NA
D gene: TRBD1
J gene: TRBJ1-1
V gene: TRBV20-1

CDR3 DNA: TGCGCCAGCAGCCACCCGGGGGGCCGGTGGTACTTC
CDR3 protein: CASSHPGGRWYF
clone size: few
D gene: NA
J gene: TRBJ2-5
V gene: TRBV5-1

CDR3 DNA: TGTGCCAGTAGTATTGCACTAGCGGGATACAATGAGCAGTTCTTC
CDR3 protein: CASSIALAGYNEQFF
clone size: many
D gene: TRBD2
J gene: TRBJ2-1
V gene: TRBV19

CDR3 DNA: TGTGCCAGCAGTTACTCGGACGGCGAGACTGAAAAACTGTTTTTT
CDR3 protein: CASSYSDGETEKLFF
clone size: NA
D gene: NA
J gene: TRBJ1-4
V gene: TRBV6-6

CDR3 DNA: TGTGCCAGCACCCGGAGCGGACTAGCGGGAGCTCAATACAATGAGCAGTTCTTC
CDR3 protein: CASTRSGLAGAQYNEQFF
clone size: few
D gene: TRBD2
J gene: TRBJ2-1
V gene: TRBV28

CDR3 DNA: TGCAGTGCGGGTTATCTGAGCGAGCAGTACTTC
CDR3 protein: CSAGYLSEQYF
clone size: many
D gene: NA
J gene: TRBJ2-7
V gene: TRBV20-1

CDR3 DNA: TGTGCCAGCAGTGGGAGCGATTCACCCCTCCACTTT
CDR3 protein: CASSGSDSPLHF
clone size: many
D gene: NA
J gene: TRBJ1-6
V gene: TRBV2

CDR3 DNA: TGTGCCAGCAGTTGGGGGGCCCAAGAGACCCAGTACTTC
CDR3 protein: CASSWGAQETQYF
clone size: few
D gene: NA
J gene: TRBJ2-5
V gene: TRBV27

CDR3 DNA: TGTGCCAGCAGTTACTTTGGGGGGCGCGACACTGAAGCTTTCTTT
CDR3 protein: CASSYFGGRDTEAFF
clone size: many
D gene: NA
J gene: TRBJ1-1
V gene: TRBV6-2/TRBV6-3